The entry that follows covers one T cell receptor (beta chain) sequence. These data belong to a study of blood T cell repertoires in COVID-19. Across the whole study: Acute and convalescent COVID-19 specimens originated in the United States, Italy and Spain.

Clones were sequenced by immunoSEQ multiplex PCR, and TCRdb holds only the in-frame ones, with some missing. The sample has 210,000 or so clones, around four fifths seen once. The sequence was obtained from a woman between 50 and 59 years old who had been exposed to COVID-19. Input material: PBMCs or T cells enriched from blood (not recorded which).

The CDR3 nucleotides read TGTGCCAGCAGCTTAGATCGGGGACAGGGTGAAAAACTGTTTTTT. Its translation is CASSLDRGQGEKLFF. The gene calls are TRBV11-2 and TRBJ1-4, with 9 positions matching TRBD1. Germline assignment: CDR1 SGHAT and CDR2 FQNNGV. The V gene end was trimmed by 0 bases and the J gene end by 7 bases; junction bases not matched to a gene: 3. The CDR3 extends over 15 amino acids. Full variable domain (remainder filled in from reference TRBV11-2 and TRBJ1-4): EAGVAQSPRYKIIEKRQSVAFWCNPISGHATLYWYQQILGQGPKLLIQFQNNGVVDDSQLPKDRFSAERLKGVDSTLKIQPAKLEDSAVYLCASSLDRGQGEKLFFGSGTQLSVL.